The rows below give T cell receptor beta chains drawn from one sample of a study of blood T cell repertoires in COVID-19. The assay was immunoSEQ multiplex PCR, and TCRdb's table has in-frame clones only and misses some. The table lists about 90,000 clones, 77% of them singletons. Sequences were obtained from peripheral blood. The receptors come from a woman older than 75 with acute or convalescent COVID-19. Both conserved end residues are part of each CDR3. Each record gives: clone size, V gene, J gene, D gene, CDR3 DNA, CDR3 protein. The D gene is left open where the match is weak. Size tells how often a clone was seen (once, few, many) or the class of an expanded clone, and some rows leave it out.

clone size: .
V gene: TRBV5-1
J gene: TRBJ1-4
D gene: .
CDR3 DNA: TGCGCCAGCAGCTTGGCCTGGGACTCCGGCGGAAAACTGTTTTTT
CDR3 protein: CASSLAWDSGGKLFF

clone size: .
V gene: TRBV27
J gene: TRBJ2-7
D gene: TRBD1
CDR3 DNA: TGTGCCAGCAGTTTATCGGGGAGACAGGGGGGCGAGCAGTACTTC
CDR3 protein: CASSLSGRQGGEQYF

clone size: .
V gene: TRBV6-2/TRBV6-3
J gene: TRBJ2-7
D gene: TRBD1
CDR3 DNA: TGTGCCAGCAGTTACTCGAACAACCCCCGACAGGGGGCTGGCGAGCAGTACTTC
CDR3 protein: CASSYSNNPRQGAGEQYF

clone size: .
V gene: TRBV11-2
J gene: TRBJ1-1
D gene: TRBD1
CDR3 DNA: TGTGCCAGCAGACGTTGGACCCTAAGACAGGGAAACACTGAAGCTTTCTTT
CDR3 protein: CASRRWTLRQGNTEAFF

clone size: .
V gene: TRBV5-1
J gene: TRBJ2-1
D gene: .
CDR3 DNA: TGCGCCAGCAACGTGGTCCAGGGTGGTGAGCAGTTCTTC
CDR3 protein: CASNVVQGGEQFF

clone size: .
V gene: TRBV11-3
J gene: TRBJ2-2
D gene: TRBD2
CDR3 DNA: TGTGCCAGCAGCCTAATACGACTAGCGGGAGGGGAGGAGCTGTTTTTT
CDR3 protein: CASSLIRLAGGEELFF

clone size: .
V gene: TRBV4-2
J gene: TRBJ2-7
D gene: .
CDR3 DNA: TGTGCCAGCAGCCAAGATGACGGAGCCCGGGAGCAGTACTTC
CDR3 protein: CASSQDDGAREQYF

clone size: .
V gene: TRBV25-1
J gene: TRBJ1-4
D gene: .
CDR3 DNA: TGTGCCAGCAGTGACGGGGGGCTTAATGAAAAACTGTTTTTT
CDR3 protein: CASSDGGLNEKLFF

clone size: few
V gene: TRBV4-1
J gene: TRBJ1-6
D gene: TRBD1
CDR3 DNA: TGCGCCAGCCATCAGGGGGCGGCTCGAAATTCACCCCTCCACTTT
CDR3 protein: CASHQGAARNSPLHF

clone size: .
V gene: TRBV29-1
J gene: TRBJ1-4
D gene: TRBD1
CDR3 DNA: TGCAGCGTTGCCGGCACAGGGGGCACAACTAATGAAAAACTGTTTTTT
CDR3 protein: CSVAGTGGTTNEKLFF

clone size: .
V gene: TRBV18
J gene: TRBJ2-7
D gene: .
CDR3 DNA: TGTGCCAGCTCACCGGGGGCGGGAGACGAGCAGTACTTC
CDR3 protein: CASSPGAGDEQYF

clone size: .
V gene: TRBV4-2
J gene: TRBJ2-6
D gene: .
CDR3 DNA: TGTGCCAGCAGCCAAGCCACAGGGTTTTTGGCCAACGTCCTGACTTTC
CDR3 protein: CASSQATGFLANVLTF

clone size: .
V gene: TRBV5-1
J gene: TRBJ1-4
D gene: .
CDR3 DNA: TGCGCCAGCAGCTTGTCCATTCTGGGCAGAGTCAATGAAAAACTGTTTTTT
CDR3 protein: CASSLSILGRVNEKLFF

clone size: few
V gene: TRBV19
J gene: TRBJ1-1
D gene: TRBD1
CDR3 DNA: TGTGCCAGTAGGGGACGACAGGGCGCGAACACTGAAGCTTTCTTT
CDR3 protein: CASRGRQGANTEAFF

clone size: .
V gene: TRBV6-5
J gene: TRBJ1-2
D gene: TRBD1
CDR3 DNA: TGTGCCAGCAGTTTGACAGGGGCTGGCTATGGCTACACCTTC
CDR3 protein: CASSLTGAGYGYTF

clone size: .
V gene: TRBV7-3
J gene: TRBJ2-3
D gene: .
CDR3 DNA: TGTGCCAGCAGCCCAGGGGACCCCAGCGTGAGTACGCAGTATTTT
CDR3 protein: CASSPGDPSVSTQYF

clone size: .
V gene: TRBV9
J gene: TRBJ1-3
D gene: .
CDR3 DNA: TGTGCCAGCAGCTTGCGGGCCACCGCAACGGGAGGAAACACCATATATTTT
CDR3 protein: CASSLRATATGGNTIYF

clone size: medium-sized
V gene: TRBV21-1
J gene: TRBJ1-2
D gene: .
CDR3 DNA: TGTGCCATCGAAAAAGAGGGGCTTACAGGGGATGGCTACACCTTC
CDR3 protein: CAIEKEGLTGDGYTF

clone size: .
V gene: TRBV5-4
J gene: TRBJ2-1
D gene: TRBD2
CDR3 DNA: TGTGCCAGCAGCACTGGACTAGCGGGGGGCAATGAGCAGTTCTTC
CDR3 protein: CASSTGLAGGNEQFF

clone size: .
V gene: TRBV2
J gene: TRBJ2-1
D gene: .
CDR3 DNA: TGTGCCAGCAGTGACCCCGCCCGGGGAACAGGGCGCTACAATGAGCAGTTCTTC
CDR3 protein: CASSDPARGTGRYNEQFF

clone size: .
V gene: TRBV29-1
J gene: TRBJ1-1
D gene: .
CDR3 DNA: TGCAGCGTCAAAATGACAGACCTGAACACTGAAGCTTTCTTT
CDR3 protein: CSVKMTDLNTEAFF

clone size: once
V gene: TRBV6-2/TRBV6-3
J gene: TRBJ2-7
D gene: TRBD1
CDR3 DNA: TGTGCCAGCAGTTACTCTCCCGGGACAGGCTTCGGTGGCGAGCAGTACTTC
CDR3 protein: CASSYSPGTGFGGEQYF

clone size: .
V gene: TRBV27
J gene: TRBJ2-1
D gene: TRBD1
CDR3 DNA: TGTGCCAGCAGTTTCGGGACAGCAATAGAGGGGGAGCAGTTCTTC
CDR3 protein: CASSFGTAIEGEQFF

clone size: .
V gene: TRBV7-2
J gene: TRBJ2-2
D gene: TRBD2
CDR3 DNA: TGTGCCAGCAGCGGACGGGCTAGCGGGGGGACCACCGGGGAGCTGTTTTTT
CDR3 protein: CASSGRASGGTTGELFF

clone size: .
V gene: TRBV30
J gene: TRBJ2-5
D gene: TRBD1
CDR3 DNA: TGTGCCTGGAGTGCAGGGGGAGAGACCCAGTACTTC
CDR3 protein: CAWSAGGETQYF

clone size: medium-sized
V gene: TRBV3-1/TRBV3-2
J gene: TRBJ2-5
D gene: .
CDR3 DNA: TGTGCCAGCAGCCAGTACAGCGGAGAGACCCAGTACTTC
CDR3 protein: CASSQYSGETQYF